This T cell receptor beta chain originates from a study of control samples from healthy donors and cancer patients. The method was immunoSEQ multiplex PCR; TCRdb's version includes in-frame clones alone and lacks a portion of them. The sample yields about 54,000 clones, almost 96% seen once. The CDR3 covers 16 residues. Germline loops: CDR1 SGHRS, CDR2 YFSETQ. V gave up 0 bases and J gave up 0 bases, with 12 bases separating them. Sequenced: blood. This TCR was sampled from a young woman in good health. The chain couples TRBV5-1 to TRBJ1-2; D is possibly TRBD1 (5 bases). CDR3 bases: TGCGCCAGCAGCTTGGGGGCAGGGAGAGCTAACTATGGCTACACCTTC. Its translation: CASSLGAGRANYGYTF.